This TCR beta chain was captured in a study of cytotoxic CD8 clonotypes in ibrutinib-treated CLL (dated by TCRdb to the early 2020s). Study-level background: In this cohort, around 14 patients were treatment-naive and some 10 were relapsed/refractory, while around 18 had unmutated IGHV. Responses were partial in some 24 patients and complete in 2; after median about 68 months follow-up, some 15 stayed in remission and 12 progressed. The response samples were drawn at a median of around eleven months into treatment, with a range of about 6 to 40 months. An average of 255,043 productive templates and some 99,000 productive rearrangements was obtained per sample. Of the approximately 90 participants in the trial, 25 to 30 had longitudinal samples available. Cryopreserved peripheral blood mononuclear cells were obtained before treatment, at response, and at either sustained remission or disease progression. Every sample from remission and from progressive disease was obtained while the patients were still on ibrutinib. Results the study describes overall, beyond this receptor: Sampling times were not matched between patients in sustained remission and patients whose disease was progressing, and lymph node repertoires were not examined. Baseline clonality was found to be higher than that of age-matched healthy donors and was strongly correlated with circulating CD8+ T-cell counts. Public clonotypes were found to be uncommon and were observed to contract or remain stable during treatment; the increase in clonality was shown to reflect expansion of private clonotypes at ibrutinib response. Clonality rose at ibrutinib response, remained stable during sustained remission, and dropped back toward baseline at progression.

The goal of deep resolution MiSeq sequencing was a depth between 1 in 1 million and 1 in 200,000 T cells, and coverage averaged 10x per clonotype. The immunoSEQ hsTCRB Kit was used to generate the TCR beta libraries. The original methods were these. The data were analyzed with ImmunoSEQ Analyzer and ImmunoSEQ Data Assistant, and V, D and J gene assignments followed IMGT definitions. Clonality was computed as one minus normalized Shannon entropy of productive rearrangement frequencies, ranging from 0 to 1. Public clonotype analysis was restricted to overrepresented clonotypes comprising at least 0.05% of each patient's repertoire. Repertoires from some twelve age-matched healthy donors in immuneACCESS were used as clonality controls. Drawn from immuneACCESS, this table holds only the in-frame rearrangements with V and J called that TCRdb kept. Clones are partly lost; checked studies trace under half to an unresolved V gene and leave the rest unexplained. The D gene and trimming were derived from the DNA, and the V and J assignments and clone size from that table. The sample table holds about 23,000 clones, of which around 75% were seen once. Under 35% of the sample belongs to the ten largest clones.

Concerning this clone itself: No antigen is known for it. No base quality values were provided; no much bigger clone lies one nucleotide off.

In the paper's terms, the time point label means: roughly 23 months on ibrutinib. For TCR beta library preparation, around 2.2 micrograms of genomic DNA was extracted from cryopreserved PBMCs. Longitudinal blood samples from CLL patients on ibrutinib monotherapy were analyzed using high-throughput TCR beta sequencing. The patients were enrolled in a single-center, open-label phase 2 trial of ibrutinib monotherapy. The sequences come from PBMCs, collected after 24 months of ibrutinib treatment. The sequence was obtained from a human donor with chronic lymphocytic leukemia.

The CDR3 reads as follows: CASSADSLNTEAFF. The DNA sequence is given as TGTGCCAGCAGCGCCGACAGCCTAAACACTGAAGCTTTCTTT. In this chain, TRBV5-4 is recombined with TRBJ1-1, with TRBD1 as a weak D call on 5 bases. CDR3 length: 14 amino acids, cysteine to phenylalanine. Kept here is only the CDR3 DNA, which spans 42 bases and is read in frame from base 1. V is clipped by 4 bases and J by 2 bases, and the sequence between their germline boundaries is 12 bases long. The germline V gene (reference sequence) gives CDR1 as SGHNT and CDR2 as YYREEE.